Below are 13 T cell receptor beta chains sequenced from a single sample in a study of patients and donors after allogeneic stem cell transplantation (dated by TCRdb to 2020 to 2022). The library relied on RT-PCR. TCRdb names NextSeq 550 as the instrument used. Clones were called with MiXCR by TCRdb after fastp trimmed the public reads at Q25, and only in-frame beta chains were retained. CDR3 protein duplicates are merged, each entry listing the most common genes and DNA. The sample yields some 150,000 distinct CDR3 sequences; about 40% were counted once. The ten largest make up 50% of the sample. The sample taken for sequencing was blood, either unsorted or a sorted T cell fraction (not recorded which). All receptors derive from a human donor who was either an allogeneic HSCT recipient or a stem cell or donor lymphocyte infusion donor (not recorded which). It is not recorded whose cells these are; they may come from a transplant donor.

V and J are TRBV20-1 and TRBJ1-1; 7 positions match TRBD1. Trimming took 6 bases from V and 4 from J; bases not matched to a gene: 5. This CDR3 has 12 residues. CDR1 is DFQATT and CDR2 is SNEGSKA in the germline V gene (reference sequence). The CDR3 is CSADRVSTEAFF. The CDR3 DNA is TGCAGTGCAGACAGGGTGTCCACTGAAGCTTTCTTT.

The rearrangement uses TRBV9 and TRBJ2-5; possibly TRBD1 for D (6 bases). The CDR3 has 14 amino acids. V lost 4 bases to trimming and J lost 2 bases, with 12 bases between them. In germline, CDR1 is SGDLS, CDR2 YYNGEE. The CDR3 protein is CASSKGQPQETQYF. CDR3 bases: TGTGCCAGCAGCAAAGGACAGCCTCAAGAGACCCAGTACTTC.

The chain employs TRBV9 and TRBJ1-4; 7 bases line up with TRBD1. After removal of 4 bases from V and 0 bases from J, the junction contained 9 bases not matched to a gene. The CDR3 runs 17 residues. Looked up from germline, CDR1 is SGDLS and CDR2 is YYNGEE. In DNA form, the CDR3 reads TGTGCCAGCAGCTCCCGGGACAGCGCCACAACTAATGAAAAACTGTTTTTT. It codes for CASSSRDSATTNEKLFF.

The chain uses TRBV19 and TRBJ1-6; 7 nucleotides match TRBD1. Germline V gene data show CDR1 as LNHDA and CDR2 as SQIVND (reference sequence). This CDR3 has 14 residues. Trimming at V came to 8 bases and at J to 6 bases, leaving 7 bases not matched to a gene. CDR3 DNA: TGTGCCAGTGGCTCGACAGGGAGTAATTCACCCCTCCACTTT. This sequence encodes CASGSTGSNSPLHF.

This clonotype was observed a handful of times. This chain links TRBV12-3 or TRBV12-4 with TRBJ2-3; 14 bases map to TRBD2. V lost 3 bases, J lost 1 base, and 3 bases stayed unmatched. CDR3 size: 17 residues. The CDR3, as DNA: TGTGCCAGCAGTTTGCGGGGACTAGCGGGGGGCACAGATACGCAGTATTTT. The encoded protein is CASSLRGLAGGTDTQYF.

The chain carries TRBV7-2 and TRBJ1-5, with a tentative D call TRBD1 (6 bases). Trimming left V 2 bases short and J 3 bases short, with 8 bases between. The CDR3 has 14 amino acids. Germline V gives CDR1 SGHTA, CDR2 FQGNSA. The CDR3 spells CASSLWTDNQPQHF. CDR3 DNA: TGTGCCAGCAGCTTATGGACAGACAATCAGCCCCAGCATTTT.

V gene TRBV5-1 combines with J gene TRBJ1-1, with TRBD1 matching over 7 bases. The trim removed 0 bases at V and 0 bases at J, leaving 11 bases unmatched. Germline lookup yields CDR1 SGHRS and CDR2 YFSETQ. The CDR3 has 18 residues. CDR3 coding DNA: TGCGCCAGCAGCTTGGCGACAGGGCACCTTGTTATGAACACTGAAGCTTTCTTT. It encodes CASSLATGHLVMNTEAFF.

The CDR3, as DNA: TGCAGTGCTGAACCTGACGGGGTGGTGAACACTGAAGCTTTCTTT. This codes for CSAEPDGVVNTEAFF. The chain joins TRBV20-1 to TRBJ1-1; D is unclear. This CDR3 contains 15 residues. V lost 5 bases to trimming and J lost 0 bases, with 16 bases between them. In germline, CDR1 is DFQATT, CDR2 SNEGSKA (reference sequence).

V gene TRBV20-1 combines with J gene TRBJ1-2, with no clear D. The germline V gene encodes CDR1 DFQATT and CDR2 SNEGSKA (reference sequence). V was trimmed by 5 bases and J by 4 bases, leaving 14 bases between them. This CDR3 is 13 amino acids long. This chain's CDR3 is CSASDTISYGYTF. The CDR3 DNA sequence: TGCAGTGCTTCAGATACCATCAGCTATGGCTACACCTTC.

CDR3 protein: CASSVQGTGEKLFF. In DNA, the CDR3 is TGTGCCAGCAGCGTACAGGGGACAGGGGAAAAACTGTTTTTT. The chain is built from TRBV11-2 and TRBJ1-4; TRBD1 aligns across 9 bases. Germline trimming cut 5 bases from V and 8 bases from J; bases unmatched to any gene: 6. The CDR3 has 14 amino acids. The germline V gene has CDR1 SGHAT and CDR2 FQNNGV.

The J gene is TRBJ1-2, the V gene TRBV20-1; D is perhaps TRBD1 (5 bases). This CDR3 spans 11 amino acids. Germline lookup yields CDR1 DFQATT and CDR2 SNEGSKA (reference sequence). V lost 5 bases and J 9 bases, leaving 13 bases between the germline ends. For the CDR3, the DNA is TGCAGTGCTCTAGACGAGGGGAGCTACACCTTC. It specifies CSALDEGSYTF.

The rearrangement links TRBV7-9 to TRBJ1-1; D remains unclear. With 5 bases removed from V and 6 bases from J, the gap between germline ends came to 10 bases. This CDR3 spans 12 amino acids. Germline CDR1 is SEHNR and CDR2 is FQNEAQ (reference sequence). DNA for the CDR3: TGTGCCAGCAGCCCTGAAAACCCTGAAGCTTTCTTT. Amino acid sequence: CASSPENPEAFF.

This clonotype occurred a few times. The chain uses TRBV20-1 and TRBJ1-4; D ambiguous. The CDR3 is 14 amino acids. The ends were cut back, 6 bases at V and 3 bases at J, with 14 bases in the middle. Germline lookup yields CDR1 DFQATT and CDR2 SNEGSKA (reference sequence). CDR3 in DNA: TGCAGTGCCGATAAACAGAACTCTAATGAAAAACTGTTTTTT. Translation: CSADKQNSNEKLFF.